This TCR beta chain was documented in a study of regulatory T cells in long-lasting Graves disease (dated by TCRdb to about 2021). A note on the overall study: Patients with newly diagnosed Graves' disease had been on antithyroid drugs for under 3 months. Patients with persistent Graves' disease were compared with patients with newly diagnosed Graves' disease using TCR sequencing and RNA sequencing of peripheral blood. A total of around 33 samples underwent TCR sequencing, from 13 patients with persistent Graves' disease and some 20 patients with newly diagnosed Graves' disease. The study was registered as a clinical trial and conducted in China. What the work shows at the level of the full study, not this receptor alone: Persistent Graves' disease patients showed lower TCR Shannon entropy and fewer highly expanded clones than newly diagnosed patients, suggesting clonal expansion. The small sample size was acknowledged by the authors as a limitation that may reduce accuracy. The study examined only peripheral blood because the primary lesion, thyroid tissue, could not be accessed. More public clonotypes were shared among persistent patients (2,741) than among newly diagnosed patients (more than 900). Only the TCR beta chain was sequenced and analyzed. Persistent disease showed preferential use of TRBV28, TRBJ1-2 and TRBJ2-5, whereas newly diagnosed disease favored TRBV20-1 and TRBJ2-1.

The germline V gene yields SGHTA for CDR1 and FQGNSA for CDR2. Compared with germline, V lacks 2 bases and J lacks 4 bases; bases without a gene match: 5. From its cysteine to its phenylalanine, the CDR3 spans 15 amino acids. The DNA shown is the 45-base CDR3, in frame from base 1. This clonotype was detected many times. This clone's antigen is unknown. One base away there is no much larger clone; base qualities are not given. Per the publication, the time point label means: newly diagnosed GD, antithyroid drugs for less than 3 months. For both TCR sequencing and RNA sequencing, RNA was extracted from PBMCs in TRIzol. Graves' disease was diagnosed according to American Thyroid Association guidelines. The patients came from an endocrinology department in Xi'an, China. From each patient, roughly 9 milliliters of peripheral blood was collected into an EDTA anticoagulant tube. Ficoll Paque Plus density gradient separation was used to isolate PBMCs, and no further T cell sorting was done. RNA quality was checked with an Agilent 2100 Bioanalyzer and agarose gel, and concentration with a NanoDrop 2000.

The library was generated by multiplex PCR. Sequencing instrument: Illumina HiSeq 4000. TCR beta libraries were built with iRepertoire HTBI primers and Arm-PCR amplification of CDR3 regions. Gel purification was performed on PCR products prior to sequencing. The original methods were these. Across samples, 62 TRBV and over 11 TRBJ segments were identified and used for gene usage analysis of CDR3 amino acid clonotypes. COPE and FqMerger were used to merge the filtered high-quality paired reads into contigs. BLAST was used to align contigs to the IMGT TRBV, TRBD and TRBJ reference genes, and CDR3 was defined following IMGT. Highly expanded clones were defined as clonotypes with a frequency above 0.1%. Shannon entropy served as the measure of repertoire diversity, while the Gini coefficient captured V-J evenness. A clonotype was considered public if more than one individual shared it. Clones were called with MiXCR by TCRdb after fastp trimmed the public reads at Q25, and only in-frame beta chains were retained. For every CDR3 protein sequence, its rows merge into one entry that carries the most common genes and DNA. TCRdb's processing, not the authors' own work, is the source of the V and J calls. The sample table contains around 400,000 distinct CDR3 sequences; only one count was recorded for 10% to 15% of them. Together, the top ten hold approximately 17% of the sample.

This sample also appeared in a second study, on T cells in Graves' hyperthyroidism and ophthalmopathy. The second study's authors report: A patient counted as having stable Graves' hyperthyroidism if no progression to ophthalmopathy occurred over 18 months of follow-up. Hyperthyroidism patients were newly diagnosed, had a disease duration of under 2 months, and were aged 18 to 65 years. The study excluded patients with uncontrolled infections, other autoimmune diseases, pregnancy or lactation. Diagnoses were established on the basis of clinical symptoms, serum thyroxine and TRAb, thyroid ultrasound, and orbital computed tomography. The TCR CDR3 was subjected to a first round of RT-PCR using the HTBI primer set and the Qiagen OneStep RT-PCR kit. Most expanded thyroid clonotypes (frequency above 0.001) were also detected in blood, suggesting blood repertoires may reflect thyroid immune responses. Ophthalmopathy was separated from stable hyperthyroidism by a 13 V-J signature model, with 85% to 90% sensitivity and roughly 84% specificity obtained in cross-validation and 80%/75% obtained in testing. In validation, the model predicted progression to ophthalmopathy a median of roughly 6.1 months before onset, with approximately 71% sensitivity and 72.22% specificity. To identify distinguishing TCR V-J signatures, a discovery cohort of about 100 patients was used, comprising approximately 40 with Graves' ophthalmopathy and under 60 with stable Graves' hyperthyroidism. Prospective prediction of ophthalmopathy was tested in an independent validation cohort consisting of some 19 hyperthyroidism patients and more than 15 patients who later progressed to ophthalmopathy. The 100 or so discovery patients were randomly divided into training and test sets at a 7:3 ratio. Thyroid tissue and blood T-cell repertoires from six Graves' hyperthyroidism patients were also compared in the study. After blood sampling, hyperthyroidism patients were treated with methimazole at a starting dose of 30 mg daily, and ophthalmopathy patients were treated with high-dose intravenous methylprednisolone. A second multiplex PCR round built the libraries, followed by size selection and purification. The libraries were sequenced on an Illumina HiSeq2000 using paired-end 100 bp reads. SOAPnuke was used to process the raw data, removing reads that contained adapters or uncalled bases, had a mean Phred below 15, or lacked an exact match to the constant primer or identifier. High-quality paired reads were merged using COPE v1.2.5, and each unique nucleotide sequence was defined as a clonotype. MiTCR v1.1 was used to align clonotypes to the IMGT TRBV, TRBD and TRBJ reference segments. Only V-J combinations with frequency above 0.0001, covering about 99% of repertoires, were analysed. A TCS score was defined as the ratio of F50 (clonal expansion) to E x V (chaos), with BLOSUM62-based TCRdist applied between CDR3 peptides within each V-J. Welch's t-statistics and random forest reduced roughly 530 V-J features to 13, which were used in a naive Bayes classifier (R e1071). No statistical method was used to set the sample size in advance, and investigators knew the group allocation. The paper reports TCR Vbeta CDR3 sequencing of approximately 130 peripheral blood samples: under 45 ophthalmopathy, approximately 74 hyperthyroidism and around 17 progressor patients.

This sample comprised peripheral blood mononuclear cells (PBMCs), obtained at new diagnosis, from a patient treated with antithyroid drugs. The sequence links TRBV7-2 to TRBJ2-1, with 7 middle bases fitting TRBD1. The source of this sequence is a young woman with Graves disease. Donor details come from another sample of the same person, matched by shared clones. The CDR3 in this case is CASSLTGTEYNEQFF. The DNA sequence is TGTGCCAGCAGCTTAACCGGGACAGAGTACAATGAGCAGTTCTTC.